This TCR beta chain came from a study of blood T cell repertoires in COVID-19 (TCRdb year 2020). The study in broad terms: Collaborator samples came from the United States, Italy and Spain and covered acute and convalescent phases of COVID-19. Sample metadata almost always included a de-identified subject ID, COVID-19 status, age in years and sex. The dataset comprised deeply sampled blood TCRbeta repertoires from subjects exposed to, actively infected with, or recovered from COVID-19. The repertoires were made available in a free public database intended to serve as a resource for research on the immune response to SARS-CoV-2. The material from the prospective study consisted of cDNA or gDNA derived from T cells, B-cell-depleted T cells, or PBMCs. The samples were drawn from the first 160 participants of the ongoing ImmuneRACE study and from 1,254 subjects provided by 6 global collaborators. Where available, HLA class I and class II types were taken from metadata supplied by the sample provider and were not determined by assay-based typing.

TCRbeta CDR3 regions were amplified from genomic DNA using the immunoSEQ Assay, a bias-controlled multiplex PCR. As for how the authors treated the data: The number of nucleated cells in each sample was estimated by amplification of reference gene primers within the assay. To quantify the absolute abundance of each unique TCRbeta CDR3 rearrangement, sequence reads were collapsed and filtered. For each sample, productive Simpson clonality was calculated by taking the square root of Simpson's diversity index across productive rearrangements. This immuneACCESS table, as held by TCRdb, lists in-frame sequences with V and J called but not all clones. Of the missing ones, under half trace to an unresolved V gene in checked studies; the others have no known cause. D and trimming were read from the DNA, whereas the V and J calls and clone size are those reported in that table. The sample table contains 200,000 to 300,000 clones; only one count was recorded for 87% of them. The leading ten clones occupy 3% to 3.5% of the sample.

The collaborating institutions used their own protocols to collect whole blood in K2EDTA tubes. For TCRbeta analysis, collaborator samples were shipped as frozen whole blood, as isolated PBMCs, or as DNA extracted from either sample type. The paper's findings and limits, for the study overall: How much clinical and demographic metadata was included differed by source and by participant, and the metadata was provided uncurated.

With respect to this clone: It lacks a known antigen. The input lacks base qualities; no much larger clone sits a single base away.

The specimen sequenced was peripheral blood. The sequence came from a man aged 18 to 29 with active or convalescent COVID-19.

DNA sequence: TGTGCCAGCAGTAAAGGGGGGGGGAGTTCCTACGAGCAGTACTTC. Its amino acids are CASSKGGGSSYEQYF. The chain employs TRBV7-2 and TRBJ2-7, and the D gene may be TRBD2, 7 bases matching. Including the terminal cysteine and phenylalanine, the CDR3 comprises 15 residues. CDR3 DNA is the only sequence kept; it has 45 bases, read in frame from the first base. Cut back by 6 bases and 1 base, the V and J ends lie 16 bases apart. The germline V gene specifies SGHTA as CDR1 and FQGNSA as CDR2. The full variable domain, with segments outside the CDR3 supplied by the reference TRBV7-2 and TRBJ2-7 proteins, appears as GAGVSQSPSNKVTEKGKDVELRCDPISGHTALYWYRQSLGQGLEFLIYFQGNSAPDKSGLPSDRFSAERTGGSVSTLTIQRTQQEDSAVYLCASSKGGGSSYEQYFGPGTRLTVT.